This T cell receptor (beta chain) is from a study of blood T cell repertoires in COVID-19. Study-level information: Samples of COVID-19 (acute and convalescent) were obtained from the United States, Italy and Spain. T cells, B-cell-depleted T cells, or PBMCs supplied cDNA or gDNA.

CDR1 is SGHDN and CDR2 is FVKESK in the germline V gene. V was clipped by 5 bases and J by 4 bases, with 9 bases between them. This CDR3 comprises 13 residues. Seattle-derived patients entered the study during active infection and were followed longitudinally. Under the authors' procedure: Amplification of reference gene primers was used by the study to estimate nucleated cell counts. The assay was immunoSEQ multiplex PCR, and TCRdb's table has in-frame clones only and misses some. For V, J and clone size, that table is used; D and trimming come from the DNA. The repertoire holds tens of thousands of clones, with around 72% as singletons.

Sequenced sample: peripheral blood. The receptor comes from a man in his 70s with COVID-19, enrolled during active disease. The chain uses TRBV14 and TRBJ2-1; perhaps TRBD2 as D (6 bases). DNA of the CDR3: TGTGCCAGCAGCTTAGGACTATACAATGAGCAGTTCTTC. It specifies CASSLGLYNEQFF.